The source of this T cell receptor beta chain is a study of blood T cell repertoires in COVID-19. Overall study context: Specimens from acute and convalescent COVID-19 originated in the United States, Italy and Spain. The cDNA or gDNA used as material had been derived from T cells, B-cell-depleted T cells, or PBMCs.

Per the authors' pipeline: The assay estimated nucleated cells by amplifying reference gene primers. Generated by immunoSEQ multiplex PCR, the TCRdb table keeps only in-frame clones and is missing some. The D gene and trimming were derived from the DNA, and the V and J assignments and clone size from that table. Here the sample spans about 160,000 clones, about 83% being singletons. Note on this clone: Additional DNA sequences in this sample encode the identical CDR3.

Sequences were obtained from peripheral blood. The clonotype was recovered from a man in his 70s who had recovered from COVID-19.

In DNA form, the CDR3 reads TGTGCCAGCAGCCAGCCGGGACAGGGGTCCTACGAGCAGTACTTC. It is translated as CASSQPGQGSYEQYF. The V call is TRBV3-1 (or the pseudogene TRBV3-2), the J call TRBJ2-7; 10 bases are a match to TRBD1. Germline V CDR1 and CDR2: LGHDT, YNNKEL (reference sequence). With 3 bases clipped from V and 1 base from J, the junction kept 3 bases outside the gene matches. The CDR3 runs 15 residues.